Reported below is one T cell receptor beta chain. The data belong to a study of blood T cell repertoires in COVID-19. Produced via immunoSEQ multiplex PCR; TCRdb's table is partial and in-frame only. The data show roughly 110,000 clones, with around four fifths seen just once and less than 9.5% held by the top ten. V was pared by 3 bases and J by 6 bases, with 11 bases between. The CDR3 consists of 13 residues. Germline-derived CDR1 and CDR2 are GTSNPN and SVGIG (reference sequence). The genes are TRBV30 and TRBJ2-2, with D maybe TRBD2 (5 bases). This sequence originates from a woman aged 40-49 years with acute or convalescent COVID-19. The sequencing input was peripheral blood. CDR3 loop: CAWREPGSGELFF. The CDR3 region has the DNA TGTGCCTGGAGAGAACCGGGGTCCGGGGAGCTGTTTTTT.